These 10 T cell receptor beta chains came from one sample sequenced in a study of PD-1 blockade in classical Hodgkin lymphoma. Every patient had relapsed following autologous stem cell transplantation, and cohorts differed in brentuximab vedotin exposure. The method was immunoSEQ multiplex PCR; TCRdb's version includes in-frame clones alone and lacks a portion of them. The sample has approximately 61,000 clones, approximately 90% seen once. The sequencing here drew on peripheral blood mononuclear cells (PBMCs), taken at baseline. The receptors derive from a human donor with classical Hodgkin lymphoma.

J is TRBJ2-7 and V is TRBV13, with 9 bases that match TRBD1. Germline CDR1 PRHDT, CDR2 FYEKMQ (reference sequence). V dropped 3 bases and J dropped 4; count of bases not matched to a gene: 4. The CDR3 spans 14 residues. The DNA of the CDR3 is TGTGCCAGCAGCTTGGACAGGGGATCATACGAGCAGTACTTC. It translates to CASSLDRGSYEQYF.

This chain links TRBV5-4 with TRBJ2-7, with D unclear. V was clipped by 4 bases and J by 5 bases, with 7 bases between them. Germline V gene lookup returns CDR1 SGHNT and CDR2 YYREEE (reference sequence). The CDR3 has 11 residues. The CDR3 protein is CASSRQNEQYF. The CDR3 DNA follows: TGTGCCAGCAGCCGCCAGAACGAGCAGTACTTC.

The chain's CDR3 is CAWSVDTNYGYTF. For the CDR3, the DNA is TGTGCCTGGAGTGTAGACACCAACTATGGCTACACCTTC. This rearrangement joins TRBV30 to TRBJ1-2; D unresolved. CDR3 length equals 13 residues. Trimming left V 0 bases short and J 2 bases short, with 7 bases between. Germline V gives CDR1 GTSNPN, CDR2 SVGIG (reference sequence).

This chain uses TRBV2 with TRBJ2-7; 7 bases match TRBD1. This CDR3 contains 18 residues. CDR1 and CDR2 from the germline V gene are SNHLY and FYNNEI. J was trimmed by 2 bases and V by 1 base; bases with no gene match: 14. The CDR3 region is CASSEGTGPRLSPYEQYF. The CDR3 nucleotides read TGTGCCAGCAGTGAAGGGACAGGCCCGCGTCTCTCCCCCTACGAGCAGTACTTC.

There are a few counts of this clone. This rearrangement joins TRBV30 to TRBJ2-2; 7 bases match TRBD1. This CDR3 has 17 amino acids. Germline lookup yields CDR1 GTSNPN and CDR2 SVGIG (reference sequence). Trimming cost V 0 bases and J 6 bases; bases outside gene matches: 13. As DNA, the CDR3 is TGTGCCTGGAGTGTACAGGGGAGAGGAAGGGCGGCCGGGGAGCTGTTTTTT. Protein: CAWSVQGRGRAAGELFF.

V and J are TRBV6-6 and TRBJ2-7; possible D gene TRBD2, 5 bases. Trimming took 7 bases from V and 4 from J, leaving 11 bases between them. There are 12 residues in the CDR3. The germline V gene has CDR1 MNHNY and CDR2 SVGAGI (reference sequence). In DNA form, the CDR3 reads TGTGCCAGCACCCCCTCGGGATACGAGCAGTACTTC. Its protein is CASTPSGYEQYF.

This chain joins TRBV11-1 and TRBJ1-4; weak D call: TRBD1 (5 bases). From germline, CDR1 is SGHAT and CDR2 FQDESV (reference sequence). The length of the CDR3 is 14 residues. Deletions cut 3 bases from V and 6 bases from J, with 11 bases between. CDR3 amino acids: CASSLRQLDEKLFF. The CDR3 DNA reads as TGTGCCAGCAGCTTGAGACAGTTGGATGAAAAACTGTTTTTT.

CDR3 in amino acids: CASSEGARYEQYF. The CDR3 DNA is TGTGCCAGCAGTGAAGGGGCCCGGTACGAGCAGTACTTC. The chain uses TRBV6-1 and TRBJ2-7, with D uncertain. The ends were cut back, 1 base at V and 4 bases at J, with 8 bases in the middle. This CDR3 is 13 amino acids long. CDR1 and CDR2 (germline): MNHNS, SASEGT.

Only one count was recorded for this clone. The rearrangement joins TRBV28 to TRBJ1-2; D is ambiguous. The CDR3 loop spans 12 amino acids. The V gene lost 5 bases and the J gene lost 2 bases, with 6 bases spanning the gap. Germline V gives CDR1 MDHEN, CDR2 SYDVKM. CDR3 bases: TGTGCCAGCAGTGGGCCAAACTATGGCTACACCTTC. Its protein product is CASSGPNYGYTF.

J is TRBJ1-2 and V is TRBV2; 9 positions match TRBD1. This CDR3 region has 16 residues. Germline V lookup: CDR1 SNHLY, CDR2 FYNNEI. J lost 0 bases, V lost 9 bases, and 11 bases had no gene match. CDR3 protein: CARSSWTGEANYGYTF. The CDR3 DNA reads TGTGCCAGATCGTCCTGGACAGGGGAAGCTAACTATGGCTACACCTTC.